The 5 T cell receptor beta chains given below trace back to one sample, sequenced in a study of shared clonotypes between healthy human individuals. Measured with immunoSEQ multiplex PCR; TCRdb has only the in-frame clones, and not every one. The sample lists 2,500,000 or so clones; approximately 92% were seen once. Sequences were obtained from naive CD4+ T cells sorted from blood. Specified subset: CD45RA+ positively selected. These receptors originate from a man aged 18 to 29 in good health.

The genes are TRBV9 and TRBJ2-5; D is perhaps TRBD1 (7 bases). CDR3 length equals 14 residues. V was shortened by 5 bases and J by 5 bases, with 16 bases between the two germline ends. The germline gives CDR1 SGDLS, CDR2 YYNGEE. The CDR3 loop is CASSISGGRETQYF. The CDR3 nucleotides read TGTGCCAGCAGTATCTCAGGGGGGAGGGAGACCCAGTACTTC. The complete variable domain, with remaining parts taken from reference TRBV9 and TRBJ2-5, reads DSGVTQTPKHLITATGQRVTLRCSPRSGDLSVYWYQQSLDQGLQFLIQYYNGEERAKGNILERFSAQQFPDLHSELNLSSLELGDSALYFCASSISGGRETQYFGPGTRLLVL.

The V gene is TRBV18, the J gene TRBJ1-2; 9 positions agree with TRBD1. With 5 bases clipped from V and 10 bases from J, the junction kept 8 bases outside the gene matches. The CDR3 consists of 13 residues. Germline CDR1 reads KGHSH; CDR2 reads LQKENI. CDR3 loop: CASSSRTGEDYTF. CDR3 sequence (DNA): TGTGCCAGCTCATCCCGGACAGGGGAGGACTACACCTTC.

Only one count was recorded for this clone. CDR3 nucleotide sequence: TGTGCCTGGAGGCCCGGGGCGCCAGGCACCACAGATACGCAGTATTTT. This sequence encodes CAWRPGAPGTTDTQYF. The chain uses TRBV30 and TRBJ2-3, with D tentatively TRBD1 or TRBD2 (5 bases each). The length of the CDR3 is 16 residues. The V end lost 3 bases, the J end lost 2 bases, and 18 bases lay between the germline ends. Germline assignment: CDR1 GTSNPN and CDR2 SVGIG (reference sequence).

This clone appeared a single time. CDR3 sequence reads: CASSRTFVSGNTIYF. Written as DNA, the CDR3 is TGTGCCAGTAGTCGGACATTCGTCTCTGGAAACACCATATATTTT. This chain connects TRBV19 to TRBJ1-3; D perhaps matches TRBD1 (5 bases). Trimming removed 5 bases at V and 0 bases at J, with 11 bases between. The CDR3 has 15 residues. CDR1 is LNHDA and CDR2 is SQIVND in the germline V gene (reference sequence).

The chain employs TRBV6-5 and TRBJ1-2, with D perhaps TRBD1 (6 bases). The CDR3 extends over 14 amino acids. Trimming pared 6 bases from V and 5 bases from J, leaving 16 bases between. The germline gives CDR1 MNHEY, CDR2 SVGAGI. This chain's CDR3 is CASSRNRELYGYTF. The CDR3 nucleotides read TGTGCCAGCAGCCGGAACAGGGAGCTGTATGGCTACACCTTC.